This TCR beta chain comes out of a study of control samples from healthy donors and cancer patients (dated by TCRdb to between 2020 and 2021). Libraries were made using the immunoSEQ multiplex PCR assay. TCRdb limited this immuneACCESS table to in-frame rearrangements with V and J called. A share of clones is missing; checked studies link under half to unresolved V genes, and the rest is unexplained. This sample gives approximately 160,000 clones in total; around 93% of them show up just once. The ten largest clones take up about 4% of the sample. Regarding this clone: It lacks a known antigen. No base qualities exist here, and no much larger clone lies one base off it.

The receptor comes from a woman aged 60-75 years in good health. The sequencing sample was made of blood.

The bases read TGTGCCAGCAGAGAACAGGGGAGAAATCCCTACGAGCAGTACTTC. This is translated as CASREQGRNPYEQYF. The chain couples TRBV2 to TRBJ2-7, with 7 middle bases fitting TRBD1. After removal of 6 bases from V and 2 bases from J, the junction retains 10 bases not matched to a gene. The germline V gene sets CDR1 to SNHLY and CDR2 to FYNNEI. The CDR3 goes from the cysteine to the phenylalanine over 15 residues. Only the CDR3 DNA is retained, 45 bases long and in frame from the first base.